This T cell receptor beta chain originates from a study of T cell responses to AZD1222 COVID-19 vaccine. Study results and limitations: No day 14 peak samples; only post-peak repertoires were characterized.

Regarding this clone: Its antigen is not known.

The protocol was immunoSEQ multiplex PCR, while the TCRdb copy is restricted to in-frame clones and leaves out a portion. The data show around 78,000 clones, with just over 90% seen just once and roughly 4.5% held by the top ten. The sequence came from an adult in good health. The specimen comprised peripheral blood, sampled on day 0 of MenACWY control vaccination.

The CDR3 reads CASSRSGSSYEQYF. The CDR3 DNA reads TGCGCCAGCAGCCGCTCAGGGAGCTCCTACGAGCAGTACTTC. This chain joins TRBV4-1 and TRBJ2-7; D may be TRBD1 or TRBD2 (5 bases each). CDR3 length: 14 residues. The ends were cut back, 4 bases at V and 0 bases at J, with 10 bases in the middle. CDR1 MGHRA and CDR2 YSYEKL come from the germline V gene.